The 9 T cell receptor beta chains given below trace back to one sample, sequenced in a study of technical replicates of blood from a few donors (dated by TCRdb to the late 2010s). Library preparation was by the immunoSEQ multiplex PCR assay. TCRdb provides this immuneACCESS table in a form limited to in-frame rearrangements. Some clones are lacking; in checked studies, under half of them reflect an unresolved V gene, and why the rest are absent is not known. A total of around 71,000 clones appear in this sample, over 85% of them only once. The ten largest clones capture roughly 0.41% of the sample. The sample consisted of T cells isolated from PBMCs. The receptors here all came from a human donor in good health.

The chain has TRBV11-2 and TRBJ2-7; TRBD1 aligns across 7 bases. Germline CDR1 SGHAT, CDR2 FQNNGV. This CDR3 region has 13 residues. The V gene end was trimmed by 4 bases and the J gene end by 4 bases; junction bases not matched to a gene: 4. Written as DNA, the CDR3 is TGTGCCAGCAGCTCAACGACAGGGTACGAGCAGTACTTC. Translated, it gives CASSSTTGYEQYF.

J is TRBJ2-1 and V is TRBV2; D is ambiguous. The CDR3 extends over 11 amino acids. V was trimmed by 0 bases and J by 9 bases, leaving 3 bases between them. The germline V gene encodes CDR1 SNHLY and CDR2 FYNNEI. Here the CDR3 reads CASSEALEQFF. The CDR3 nucleotides are TGTGCCAGCAGTGAAGCACTTGAGCAGTTCTTC.

The chain has TRBV15 and TRBJ2-5, with D possibly being TRBD2 (6 bases). The CDR3 runs to 17 residues. The V and J ends lost 0 bases and 2 bases respectively, with 16 bases between them. The V gene's germline CDR1 is LNHNV and CDR2 YYDKDF (reference sequence). CDR3 DNA: TGTGCCACCAGCAGAGATTTCGGGAGAGAATTACAAGAGACCCAGTACTTC. Residues: CATSRDFGRELQETQYF.

The chain employs TRBV21-1 and TRBJ2-7; TRBD1 is taken as the D call from the table, unchecked against the DNA. TRBV21-1 is listed as a pseudogene. CDR3 size: 15 residues. The CDR3 bases are TGTGCCAGCAGGACACATACTGGCTCTGAATATAAGCAGTACTTC. Protein: CASRTHTGSEYKQYF.

The V call is TRBV4-2, the J call TRBJ2-7; 8 bases line up with TRBD2. This CDR3 has 14 amino acids. The V and J ends lost 4 bases and 4 bases, in that order; junction bases with no gene match: 6. CDR1 LGHNA and CDR2 YNFKEQ come from the germline V gene. CDR3 nucleotides: TGTGCCAGCAGCCCCCGGGGGGGGATTTACGAGCAGTACTTC. It codes for CASSPRGGIYEQYF.

The chain recombines TRBV28 with TRBJ1-1, with D perhaps matching TRBD1 (6 bases). Germline V lookup: CDR1 MDHEN, CDR2 SYDVKM. The CDR3 totals 13 residues. The V end lost 3 bases, the J end lost 5 bases, and 10 bases lay between the germline ends. The CDR3 coding sequence is TGTGCCAGCAGTTTCAGGGGAGAGACTGAAGCTTTCTTT. Its translation is CASSFRGETEAFF. The full variable domain, its missing parts supplied by reference TRBV28 and TRBJ1-1, is DVKVTQSSRYLVKRTGEKVFLECVQDMDHENMFWYRQDPGLGLRLIYFSYDVKMKEKGDIPEGYSVSREKKERFSLILESASTNQTSMYLCASSFRGETEAFFGQGTRLTVV.

The chain joins TRBV7-9 to TRBJ2-7; D gene ambiguous. CDR1 and CDR2 from the germline V gene are SEHNR and FQNEAQ (reference sequence). V lost 0 bases to trimming and J lost 5 bases, with 20 bases between them. CDR3 length: 17 amino acids. CDR3 in amino acids: CASSLAVSAHTVHEQYF. The CDR3 DNA reads as TGTGCCAGCAGCTTAGCCGTAAGTGCCCACACCGTCCACGAGCAGTACTTC. Filled out from reference TRBV7-9 and TRBJ2-7, the complete variable domain reads DTGVSQNPRHKITKRGQNVTFRCDPISEHNRLYWYRQTLGQGPEFLTYFQNEAQLEKSRLLSDRFSAERPKGSFSTLEIQRTEQGDSAMYLCASSLAVSAHTVHEQYFGPGTRLTVT.

The chain uses TRBV29-1 and TRBJ2-7, with D maybe TRBD2 (5 bases). Germline assignment: CDR1 SQVTM and CDR2 ANQGSEA. Trimming stripped 2 bases from V and 2 bases from J, with 10 bases between. The length of the CDR3 is 13 residues. The CDR3 sequence: CSVEWPGTYEQYF. Written as DNA, the CDR3 is TGCAGCGTTGAATGGCCGGGAACCTACGAGCAGTACTTC.

This chain uses TRBV6-1 with TRBJ2-1; 7 bases agree with TRBD2. J gave up 7 bases and V 0 bases, and 3 bases lay outside the gene matches. The CDR3 sequence is 14 residues long. The germline CDR1 and CDR2 sequences are MNHNS and SASEGT. CDR3 amino acids: CASSEAGEGNEQFF. The CDR3 DNA reads as TGTGCCAGCAGTGAAGCAGGGGAGGGAAATGAGCAGTTCTTC.